This note documents a single TCR beta chain sequence. Its antigen remains unidentified. Per germline, CDR1 DFQATT and CDR2 SNEGSKA (reference sequence). The CDR3 extends over 11 amino acids. The V end lost 5 bases, the J end lost 10 bases, and 12 bases lay between the germline ends. Treatment described: approximately 10-day PBMC culture with coronavirus spike peptide pools or control peptides (ViraFEST assay). The data are from a study of vaccination and CD4 T cells after COVID-19. The study sequenced cultured CD4+ T cell DNA using the Oncomine TCR Beta short-read assay. From the PCR reads, TCRdb called clonotypes with MiXCR, one entry per CDR3 protein. The data show 13,000 to 15,000 distinct CDR3 sequences, roughly 57% seen once.

The receptor was isolated from a human donor who had recovered from COVID-19. Sequencing was performed on CD4+ T cells from blood, cultured in vitro. The gene calls are TRBV20-1 and TRBJ2-1, with TRBD1 as a possible D gene (6 bases). CDR3 region: CSAQGFSEQFF. CDR3 coding DNA: TGCAGTGCTCAGGGGTTTAGCGAGCAGTTCTTC.